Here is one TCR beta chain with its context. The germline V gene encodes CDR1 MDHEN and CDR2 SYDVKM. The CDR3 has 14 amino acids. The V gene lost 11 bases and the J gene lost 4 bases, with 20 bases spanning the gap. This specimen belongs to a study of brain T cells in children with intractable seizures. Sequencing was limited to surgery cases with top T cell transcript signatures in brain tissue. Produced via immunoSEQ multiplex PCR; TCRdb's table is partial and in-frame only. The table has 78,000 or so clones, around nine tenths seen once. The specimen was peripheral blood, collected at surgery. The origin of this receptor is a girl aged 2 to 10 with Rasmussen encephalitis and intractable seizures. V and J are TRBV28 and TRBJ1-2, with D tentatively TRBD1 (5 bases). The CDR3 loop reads CASRVRGGPYGYTF. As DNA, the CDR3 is TGTGCCTCGCGGGTTCGGGGGGGACCCTATGGCTACACCTTC.